The 26 T cell receptor beta chains below were found in one sample sequenced in a study of OX40 agonist ivuxolimab in advanced cancers. Libraries were prepared through the immunoSEQ multiplex PCR assay. The immuneACCESS repertoire file appears here via TCRdb, limited to in-frame rearrangements. These files lack a portion of the clones; in checked studies, under half of the deficit traces to unresolved V genes, and the cause of the others is not known. This sample has 25,000 to 40,000 clones in its table, and 82% of those were observed once. About 20% of the sample rests with the top ten. Here the sequenced sample was CD4+ or CD8+ T cells sorted from blood, taken in a trial of the OX40 agonist ivuxolimab. Receptors originate from an adult with an advanced solid tumor such as melanoma, head and neck, liver or kidney cancer.

This clone was observed once. The chain carries TRBV6-5 and TRBJ1-5; weak D call: TRBD1 (5 bases). The CDR3 runs 15 residues. CDR1 and CDR2 from the germline V gene are MNHEY and SVGAGI. V lost 0 bases and J lost 6, with 12 bases in between. This CDR3 is CASSYSSGLRQPQHF. CDR3 coding DNA: TGTGCCAGCAGTTACTCGTCAGGGCTTCGTCAGCCCCAGCATTTT.

This rearrangement joins TRBV12-5 to TRBJ1-5, with 9 bases aligning to TRBD1. With V trimmed by 4 bases and J by 4 bases, 20 bases remained unmatched. From germline, CDR1 is LGHNT and CDR2 FRNRAP. The CDR3 consists of 20 residues. CDR3 residues: CASGSPFVAPPGQGNQPQHF. CDR3 nucleotides: TGTGCTAGTGGTTCCCCCTTTGTCGCCCCCCCGGGACAGGGTAATCAGCCCCAGCATTTT.

The chain carries TRBV19 and TRBJ2-1; 7 nucleotides line up with TRBD1. The ends lost 6 bases at V and 3 bases at J; junction bases unmatched: 2. CDR1 is LNHDA and CDR2 is SQIVND in the germline V gene (reference sequence). This CDR3 comprises 13 residues. CDR3 sequence: CASRDRRYNEQFF. The DNA for the CDR3 is TGTGCCAGTAGGGACAGGCGCTACAATGAGCAGTTCTTC.

The table lists this clone with a count of one. The CDR3 DNA is TGTGCCAGCAGTCCATCCGGGACAGGGGAAAATGGCTACACCTTC. Translated, it gives CASSPSGTGENGYTF. This chain links TRBV28 with TRBJ1-2; the match to TRBD1 covers 10 bases. CDR1 MDHEN and CDR2 SYDVKM come from the germline V gene. Unmatched junction bases numbered 9, after V lost 5 bases and J lost 6 bases. The CDR3 extends over 15 amino acids.

The V call is TRBV4-2, the J call TRBJ2-5, with D perhaps TRBD1 (6 bases). Trimming removed 0 bases at V and 4 bases at J, with 12 bases between. Germline CDR1 reads LGHNA; CDR2 reads YNFKEQ. The CDR3 has 15 amino acids. CDR3 DNA sequence: TGTGCCAGCAGCCAAGATAGACAACAGGGAGAGACCCAGTACTTC. Its translation: CASSQDRQQGETQYF.

The chain is built from TRBV6-5 and TRBJ2-1; a weak D match, TRBD2 (5 bases). V was shortened by 5 bases and J by 0 bases, with 11 bases between the two germline ends. CDR1 is MNHEY, CDR2 SVGAGI, per germline. The CDR3 loop spans 15 amino acids. The CDR3 sequence is CASSPDGDSYNEQFF. In nucleotides, the CDR3 is TGTGCCAGCAGTCCTGACGGGGACTCCTACAATGAGCAGTTCTTC.

The V gene is TRBV25-1, the J gene TRBJ2-5, with a weak D call TRBD2 (6 bases). CDR1 and CDR2 from the germline V gene are MGHDK and SYGVNS. The CDR3 contains 14 residues. Deletions cut 4 bases from V and 6 bases from J, with 15 bases between. CDR3 protein: CASSAEGEFQTQYF. In DNA, the CDR3 is TGTGCCAGCAGTGCGGAGGGAGAGTTTCAGACCCAGTACTTC.

This clone has more than one count but fewer than ten. J is TRBJ2-2 and V is TRBV28, with 10 bases lining up with TRBD1. This CDR3 has 15 amino acids. Looked up from germline, CDR1 is MDHEN and CDR2 is SYDVKM. J gave up 6 bases and V 5 bases, and 6 bases lay outside the gene matches. The CDR3 reads CASSPGTGVAGELFF. CDR3 nucleotide sequence: TGTGCCAGCAGTCCCGGGACAGGGGTCGCCGGGGAGCTGTTTTTT. The entire variable domain, with the rest obtained from reference TRBV28 and TRBJ2-2, is as follows: DVKVTQSSRYLVKRTGEKVFLECVQDMDHENMFWYRQDPGLGLRLIYFSYDVKMKEKGDIPEGYSVSREKKERFSLILESASTNQTSMYLCASSPGTGVAGELFFGEGSRLTVL.

The chain recombines TRBV9 with TRBJ2-2; tentatively, D is TRBD2 (7 bases). This CDR3 is built from 15 residues. Germline loops: CDR1 SGDLS, CDR2 YYNGEE. Between the trimmed V and J ends, which lost 4 bases and 5 bases, there was a span of 15 bases. The CDR3 DNA reads TGTGCCAGCAGCCCCCGGGGGGCGGAGACCGGGGAGCTGTTTTTT. Translated: CASSPRGAETGELFF. The variable domain in full, completed from reference TRBV9 and TRBJ2-2, reads DSGVTQTPKHLITATGQRVTLRCSPRSGDLSVYWYQQSLDQGLQFLIQYYNGEERAKGNILERFSAQQFPDLHSELNLSSLELGDSALYFCASSPRGAETGELFFGEGSRLTVL.

The genes are TRBV30 and TRBJ1-1; D is uncertain. Trimming cost V 8 bases and J 1 base, with 8 bases left between them. From germline, CDR1 is GTSNPN and CDR2 SVGIG (reference sequence). The CDR3 contains 11 residues. The CDR3: CAVRKNTEAFF. The CDR3 coding sequence is TGTGCCGTCAGGAAGAACACTGAAGCTTTCTTT. Full variable domain (outside the CDR3, taken from reference TRBV30 and TRBJ1-1): SQTIHQWPATLVQPVGSPLSLECTVEGTSNPNLYWYRQAAGRGLQLLFYSVGIGQISSEVPQNLSASRPQDRQFILSSKKLLLSDSGFYLCAVRKNTEAFFGQGTRLTVV.

The chain employs TRBV30 and TRBJ1-5; D not certain. Trimming left V 0 bases short and J 7 bases short, with 16 bases between. The CDR3 has 15 amino acids. Germline CDR1 reads GTSNPN; CDR2 reads SVGIG (reference sequence). CDR3 sequence: CAWSVLRTGKQPQHF. In DNA form, the CDR3 reads TGTGCCTGGAGTGTTCTCCGGACGGGAAAACAGCCCCAGCATTTT. The entire variable domain, with the rest obtained from reference TRBV30 and TRBJ1-5, is as follows: SQTIHQWPATLVQPVGSPLSLECTVEGTSNPNLYWYRQAAGRGLQLLFYSVGIGQISSEVPQNLSASRPQDRQFILSSKKLLLSDSGFYLCAWSVLRTGKQPQHFGDGTRLSIL.

The J gene is TRBJ2-7, the V gene TRBV7-2; 8 nucleotides agree with TRBD1. V dropped 5 bases and J dropped 2; count of bases not matched to a gene: 5. The germline gives CDR1 SGHTA, CDR2 FQGNSA. CDR3 length: 14 residues. CDR3 residues: CASSPRDRTYEQYF. CDR3 sequence (DNA): TGTGCCAGCAGCCCAAGGGACAGGACCTACGAGCAGTACTTC.

The rearrangement links TRBV27 to TRBJ2-1, with 11 bases identical to TRBD2. Losses at the gene ends were 6 bases for V and 14 bases for J; bases not matched to a gene: 15. The CDR3 runs to 15 residues. Per germline, CDR1 MNHEY and CDR2 SMNVEV (reference sequence). The CDR3 sequence is CASRRPGLAAPREFF. CDR3 DNA sequence: TGTGCCAGCAGGCGTCCGGGACTAGCGGCCCCTCGGGAGTTCTTC.

The chain links TRBV9 to TRBJ2-6; no firm D call. Looked up from germline, CDR1 is SGDLS and CDR2 is YYNGEE. V was clipped by 3 bases and J by 0 bases, with 4 bases between them. The CDR3 spans 14 residues. As DNA, the CDR3 is TGTGCCAGCAGCGAATACTCTGGGGCCAACGTCCTGACTTTC. It is translated as CASSEYSGANVLTF.

The rearrangement links TRBV5-1 to TRBJ1-2; D is perhaps TRBD1 (5 bases). The CDR3 consists of 16 residues. CDR1 and CDR2 (germline): SGHRS, YFSETQ. V was cut by 2 bases and J by 6 bases, with 20 bases left in between. CDR3 bases: TGCGCCAGCAGCTTAAAAAGGGGCAGTCCGGGGAATGGCTACACCTTC. Translating gives CASSLKRGSPGNGYTF.

The chain links TRBV11-2 to TRBJ1-2; D is unclear. CDR3 length equals 16 residues. Germline V gives CDR1 SGHAT, CDR2 FQNNGV. Trimming took off 3 bases at V and 5 bases at J, with 19 bases between the two ends. CDR3: CASSFRRRGRLYGYTF. The CDR3 DNA follows: TGTGCCAGCAGCTTCCGGCGTCGAGGCAGGCTATATGGCTACACCTTC.

The chain recombines TRBV5-1 with TRBJ1-4; TRBD1 matches at 7 bases. With 5 bases clipped from V and 8 bases from J, the junction kept 3 bases outside the gene matches. The CDR3 totals 12 residues. Per germline, CDR1 SGHRS and CDR2 YFSETQ. The CDR3 nucleotides are TGCGCCAGCAGTCGGACAGGCGAAAAACTGTTTTTT. Protein sequence: CASSRTGEKLFF. Drawing the rest from reference TRBV5-1 and TRBJ1-4, the complete variable domain is KAGVTQTPRYLIKTRGQQVTLSCSPISGHRSVSWYQQTPGQGLQFLFEYFSETQRNKGNFPGRFSGRQFSNSRSEMNVSTLELGDSALYLCASSRTGEKLFFGSGTQLSVL.

The rearrangement uses TRBV6-1 and TRBJ2-7, with D tentatively TRBD2 (7 bases). The V end was cut by 7 bases, the J end by 6 bases, with 22 bases between. The CDR3 spans 15 residues. Germline V lookup: CDR1 MNHNS, CDR2 SASEGT. CDR3 in amino acids: CASKPYGGPDGEQYF. The CDR3 DNA reads as TGTGCCAGCAAGCCTTACGGGGGGCCGGATGGCGAGCAGTACTTC.

A few counts support this clone. This chain connects TRBV20-1 to TRBJ2-7; weak D call: TRBD1 (5 bases). With 6 bases removed from V and 6 bases from J, the gap between germline ends came to 12 bases. This CDR3 comprises 11 residues. CDR1 is DFQATT, CDR2 SNEGSKA, per germline (reference sequence). CDR3 region: CSARTGAEQYF. Written as DNA, the CDR3 is TGCAGTGCCCGCACAGGTGCCGAGCAGTACTTC.

This clone was seen only a few times. This sequence joins TRBV11-2 and TRBJ1-3; D gene ambiguous. Germline CDR1 and CDR2: SGHAT and FQNNGV. The CDR3 sequence is 14 residues long. V was clipped by 2 bases and J by 4 bases, with 9 bases between them. The CDR3 nucleotides read TGTGCCAGCAGCTTAAGCGGATCCGGAAACACCATATATTTT. Amino acid sequence: CASSLSGSGNTIYF. Full variable domain (remainder filled in from reference TRBV11-2 and TRBJ1-3): EAGVAQSPRYKIIEKRQSVAFWCNPISGHATLYWYQQILGQGPKLLIQFQNNGVVDDSQLPKDRFSAERLKGVDSTLKIQPAKLEDSAVYLCASSLSGSGNTIYFGEGSWLTVV.

This chain joins TRBV28 and TRBJ1-1, with D unclear. V was shortened by 5 bases and J by 3 bases, with 13 bases between the two germline ends. The CDR3 runs to 14 residues. Germline V lookup: CDR1 MDHEN, CDR2 SYDVKM. This CDR3 reads CASSPTVSYTEAFF. The CDR3, as DNA: TGTGCCAGCAGTCCTACCGTCTCTTACACTGAAGCTTTCTTT.

This clone occurred a few times. The DNA for the CDR3 is TGTGCCAGCAGCGTAGGTGGGGGAGATGAAAAACTGTTTTTT. It specifies CASSVGGGDEKLFF. This chain joins TRBV9 and TRBJ1-4, with D possibly being TRBD1 (5 bases). Between the trimmed V and J ends, which lost 0 bases and 6 bases, there was a span of 9 bases. CDR1 SGDLS and CDR2 YYNGEE come from the germline V gene. The CDR3 loop spans 14 amino acids.

The DNA for the CDR3 is TGTGCCACCAGCAGAGAGATTGGAGCAACTAATGAAAAACTGTTTTTT. Residues: CATSREIGATNEKLFF. The chain joins TRBV15 to TRBJ1-4, with D uncertain. The CDR3 totals 16 residues. CDR1 and CDR2 (germline): LNHNV, YYDKDF (reference sequence). The V gene lost 0 bases and the J gene lost 0 bases, with 8 bases spanning the gap.

The V and J genes are TRBV2 and TRBJ2-7, with D perhaps TRBD2 (6 bases). CDR1 is SNHLY, CDR2 FYNNEI, per germline. The germline V and J ends were trimmed by 1 base and 5 bases, with 9 bases remaining between them. The CDR3 runs 13 residues. CDR3: CASSEEPGDEQYF. For the CDR3, the DNA is TGTGCCAGCAGTGAAGAGCCGGGGGACGAGCAGTACTTC.

This sequence joins TRBV10-1 and TRBJ2-5, with D hard to call. V lost 4 bases and J 5 bases, leaving 11 bases between the germline ends. This CDR3 region has 13 residues. The germline V gene has CDR1 WNHNN and CDR2 SYGVQD (reference sequence). Here the CDR3 DNA reads TGCGCCAGCAGTGTTGGGTTGATGGAGACCCAGTACTTC. It yields the protein CASSVGLMETQYF.

V usage is TRBV5-1 and J usage is TRBJ1-1, with D perhaps TRBD1 (5 bases). The CDR3 runs to 13 residues. CDR1 is SGHRS, CDR2 YFSETQ, per germline. The CDR3, as DNA: TGCGTCTCCAGGGAGGGAGGGTACACTGAAGCTTTCTTT. It translates to CVSREGGYTEAFF.